The 24 T cell receptor beta chains presented below share a single source sample, sequenced in a study of a mutant IDH1 vaccine in newly diagnosed glioma. The antigens of these receptors remain unknown. TCRdb's copy holds only in-frame clones and misses some; the assay was immunoSEQ multiplex PCR. Counted here are 50,000 to 55,000 clones, around 80% occurring once; the ten biggest clones make up roughly 5%. The time point is: week 5, during vaccination. Vaccination comprised doses that each held 300 ug of mutant IDH1 20-mer peptide, plus topical imiquimod. The starting material was PBMCs, obtained from a glioma patient whose treatment included an IDH1 peptide vaccine. Receptor source: a man over 45 with glioma.

The chain carries TRBV9 and TRBJ1-6, with TRBD1 matching over 9 bases. This CDR3 has 14 amino acids. From germline, CDR1 is SGDLS and CDR2 YYNGEE. V was pared by 4 bases and J by 5 bases, with 1 base of the junction left unmatched. The CDR3: CASSRTGDNSPLHF. In DNA, the CDR3 is TGTGCCAGCAGCAGGACAGGGGATAATTCACCCCTCCACTTT.

The chain is built from TRBV11-2 and TRBJ1-1, with D possibly TRBD1 on 5 matching bases. V lost 7 bases and J 1 base, leaving 16 bases between the germline ends. The CDR3 contains 15 residues. Germline-derived CDR1 and CDR2 are SGHAT and FQNNGV. The CDR3 bases are TGTGCCAGCACCCCACGCGGGGCGAGGAACACTGAAGCTTTCTTT. As protein: CASTPRGARNTEAFF. Full variable domain (missing parts from reference TRBV11-2 and TRBJ1-1): EAGVAQSPRYKIIEKRQSVAFWCNPISGHATLYWYQQILGQGPKLLIQFQNNGVVDDSQLPKDRFSAERLKGVDSTLKIQPAKLEDSAVYLCASTPRGARNTEAFFGQGTRLTVV.

This clone rates as medium-sized (0.01 to 0.1%). The V gene is TRBV2, the J gene TRBJ2-2, with a weak D call TRBD1 (6 bases). The germline V gene has CDR1 SNHLY and CDR2 FYNNEI. The CDR3 has 16 residues. Deletions cut 5 bases from V and 1 base from J, with 14 bases between. CDR3 sequence (DNA): TGTGCCAGCAGTTTACAGGGCTTAAAGAACACCGGGGAGCTGTTTTTT. Its protein product is CASSLQGLKNTGELFF.

This clone was seen only once. V usage is TRBV19 and J usage is TRBJ2-3, with D unresolved. The CDR3 spans 16 residues. Trimming removed 6 bases from V and 0 bases from J, with 16 bases in between. Germline CDR1 reads LNHDA; CDR2 reads SQIVND (reference sequence). CDR3 region: CASSDPADPSTDTQYF. In nucleotides, the CDR3 is TGTGCCAGTAGCGACCCGGCGGACCCTAGCACAGATACGCAGTATTTT.

This clone was picked up one time. V and J are TRBV4-3 and TRBJ2-5; D possibly corresponds to TRBD1 (6 bases). Trimming stripped 1 base from V and 4 bases from J, with 13 bases between. Germline V gene data show CDR1 as LGHNA and CDR2 as YSLEER. This CDR3 has 15 amino acids. CDR3: CASSQGEQGTETQYF. CDR3 DNA sequence: TGCGCCAGCAGCCAAGGCGAACAGGGAACAGAGACCCAGTACTTC.

The chain carries TRBV9 and TRBJ2-1, with D uncertain. The CDR3 is 13 residues long. Trimming took off 3 bases at V and 7 bases at J, with 11 bases between the two ends. Germline-derived CDR1 and CDR2 are SGDLS and YYNGEE. CDR3: CASSAIQGNEQFF. Here the CDR3 DNA reads TGTGCCAGCAGCGCCATTCAAGGTAATGAGCAGTTCTTC.

As to this clone: The same CDR3 arises from other DNA sequences in this sample as well. The chain uses TRBV27 and TRBJ2-1, with TRBD2 matching over 8 bases. CDR1 is MNHEY and CDR2 is SMNVEV in the germline V gene (reference sequence). There are 13 residues in the CDR3. Germline trimming cut 4 bases from V and 9 bases from J; bases unmatched to any gene: 5. Written as DNA, the CDR3 is TGTGCCAGCAGTTCCAACAGCGGGGGTGAGCAGTTCTTC. This gives the protein CASSSNSGGEQFF.

The V call is TRBV30, the J call TRBJ1-1; D is uncertain. The V gene's germline CDR1 is GTSNPN and CDR2 SVGIG (reference sequence). V was clipped by 2 bases and J by 6 bases, with 10 bases between them. The CDR3 spans 12 residues. CDR3 bases: TGTGCCTGGAGTAAGGAGGCTCCTGAAGCTTTCTTT. This gives the protein CAWSKEAPEAFF.

The chain combines TRBV5-4 with TRBJ2-2, with D possibly being TRBD2 (5 bases). CDR3 length: 15 amino acids. V was trimmed by 0 bases and J by 7 bases, leaving 13 bases between them. Germline CDR1 reads SGHNT; CDR2 reads YYREEE (reference sequence). The CDR3 loop is CASSLGGAHGGELFF. CDR3 coding DNA: TGTGCCAGCAGCTTGGGGGGAGCCCACGGCGGGGAGCTGTTTTTT.

This chain links TRBV7-2 with TRBJ2-2, with D tentatively TRBD2 (6 bases). V lost 1 base and J lost 4, with 16 bases in between. Germline CDR1 and CDR2: SGHTA and FQGNSA. The CDR3 extends over 17 amino acids. The CDR3 bases are TGTGCCAGCAGCTTAGAAGCGGGTGTAGTTCGCACCGGGGAGCTGTTTTTT. Translated: CASSLEAGVVRTGELFF.

The chain has TRBV29-1 and TRBJ2-7; 7 bases match TRBD1. The V gene's germline CDR1 is SQVTM and CDR2 ANQGSEA. This CDR3 is 15 amino acids long. The V segment lost 1 base and the J segment 2 bases; nucleotides outside the gene matches: 8. As DNA, the CDR3 is TGCAGCGTTGAAGTGGAAAGGGACAGAGCCTACGAGCAGTACTTC. It encodes CSVEVERDRAYEQYF.

This rearrangement joins TRBV6-6 to TRBJ2-2; 8 bases line up with TRBD1. V was pared by 5 bases and J by 6 bases, with 5 bases of the junction left unmatched. The CDR3 is 14 residues long. CDR1 is MNHNY and CDR2 is SVGAGI in the germline V gene (reference sequence). The CDR3 is CASSETGAPGELFF. CDR3 nucleotide sequence: TGTGCCAGCAGTGAGACAGGGGCACCCGGGGAGCTGTTTTTT.

This rearrangement joins TRBV7-2 to TRBJ1-5; 9 bases are a match to TRBD1. V gave up 5 bases and J gave up 5 bases; unmatched junction bases: 4. This CDR3 is 14 amino acids long. The V gene's germline CDR1 is SGHTA and CDR2 FQGNSA. The CDR3 coding sequence is TGTGCCAGCAGCCTTCGACAGGGGGATCAGCCCCAGCATTTT. It encodes CASSLRQGDQPQHF.

This clone came up many times. V and J are TRBV5-8 and TRBJ1-1; D is uncertain. In germline, CDR1 is SGHTS, CDR2 YDEGEE. The CDR3 extends over 9 amino acids. Trimming shortened V by 4 bases and J by 11 bases, and 6 bases separated the two germline ends. CDR3 amino acids: CASSRDAFF. The CDR3 DNA follows: TGTGCCAGCAGCCGGGATGCTTTCTTT.

The sample holds one count of this clone. The V gene is TRBV9, the J gene TRBJ2-3; TRBD2 might be the D (6 bases). Trimming took 0 bases from V and 4 from J, leaving 15 bases between them. CDR3 length: 16 residues. The germline CDR1 and CDR2 sequences are SGDLS and YYNGEE. CDR3 protein: CASSVVSTSRADTQYF. The CDR3 DNA reads TGTGCCAGCAGCGTAGTCTCGACTAGTCGCGCAGATACGCAGTATTTT. Full variable domain (outside the CDR3, taken from reference TRBV9 and TRBJ2-3): DSGVTQTPKHLITATGQRVTLRCSPRSGDLSVYWYQQSLDQGLQFLIQYYNGEERAKGNILERFSAQQFPDLHSELNLSSLELGDSALYFCASSVVSTSRADTQYFGPGTRLTVL.

J is TRBJ2-5 and V is TRBV5-6; 8 bases are shared with TRBD1. From germline, CDR1 is SGHDT and CDR2 YYEEEE. The CDR3 is 15 amino acids. V lost 5 bases and J lost 4; bases outside the gene matches: 10. The DNA for the CDR3 is TGTGCCAGCAGAAGCGGACAGGGCACTCTAGAGACCCAGTACTTC. This sequence encodes CASRSGQGTLETQYF.

In its sample, this clone was seen a few times. The chain has TRBV11-3 and TRBJ2-1; D is perhaps TRBD1 (5 bases). Germline lookup yields CDR1 SGHNT and CDR2 YENEEA. The ends were cut back, 0 bases at V and 10 bases at J, with 10 bases in the middle. The CDR3 loop spans 13 amino acids. In nucleotides, the CDR3 is TGTGCCAGCAGCTTAGATCCCCCAGGGGAGCAGTTCTTC. This translates into CASSLDPPGEQFF. Looking up the rest from reference TRBV11-3 and TRBJ2-1 gives the full variable domain: EAGVVQSPRYKIIEKKQPVAFWCNPISGHNTLYWYLQNLGQGPELLIRYENEEAVDDSQLPKDRFSAERLKGVDSTLKIQPAELGDSAVYLCASSLDPPGEQFFGPGTRLTVL.

V is TRBV19 and J is TRBJ1-1, with D unclear. The germline CDR1 and CDR2 sequences are LNHDA and SQIVND (reference sequence). CDR3 size: 12 residues. The V end lost 1 base, the J end lost 1 base, and 1 base lay between the germline ends. The CDR3 sequence: CASSIGNTEAFF. In DNA, the CDR3 is TGTGCCAGTAGTATAGGGAACACTGAAGCTTTCTTT.

This chain uses TRBV4-2 with TRBJ1-5, with D hard to call. CDR1 is LGHNA, CDR2 YNFKEQ, per germline. V was cut by 0 bases and J by 5 bases, with 8 bases left in between. This CDR3 has 14 residues. The CDR3 sequence is CASSQDLPDQPQHF. The CDR3 nucleotides read TGTGCCAGCAGCCAAGATCTGCCCGATCAGCCCCAGCATTTT.

This chain connects TRBV30 to TRBJ2-3; TRBD1 or TRBD2 may be the D gene (5 bases each). Trimming cost V 5 bases and J 2 bases, with 14 bases left between them. The CDR3 loop spans 14 amino acids. Germline-derived CDR1 and CDR2 are GTSNPN and SVGIG (reference sequence). CDR3 nucleotides: TGTGCCTGGGAGTCTGACGGGGCCACAGATACGCAGTATTTT. Its protein is CAWESDGATDTQYF.

The chain couples TRBV30 to TRBJ2-6; the match to TRBD1 covers 8 bases. The J segment lost 0 bases and the V segment lost 0 bases, leaving 7 bases of the junction unmatched. Looked up from germline, CDR1 is GTSNPN and CDR2 is SVGIG (reference sequence). This CDR3 is built from 18 residues. The CDR3 coding sequence is TGTGCCTGGAGTGTACAGGACAGGGCCTCCTCTGGGGCCAACGTCCTGACTTTC. Its protein is CAWSVQDRASSGANVLTF.

The CDR3 coding sequence is TGTGCCAGCAGTGGGGATGGGAATTCACCCCTCCACTTT. Translation gives CASSGDGNSPLHF. The chain recombines TRBV25-1 with TRBJ1-6; no firm D call. The V gene's germline CDR1 is MGHDK and CDR2 SYGVNS. The V and J ends lost 4 bases and 7 bases respectively, with 8 bases between them. CDR3 length: 13 residues.

V usage is TRBV5-4 and J usage is TRBJ2-7; TRBD1 might be the D (6 bases). Looked up from germline, CDR1 is SGHNT and CDR2 is YYREEE (reference sequence). V was pared by 1 base and J by 3 bases, with 8 bases between. The CDR3 covers 13 residues. This CDR3 reads CASSLQGSYEQYF. In DNA, the CDR3 is TGTGCCAGCAGCTTGCAGGGGAGCTACGAGCAGTACTTC.

This sequence joins TRBV5-4 and TRBJ2-3; 13 nucleotides line up with TRBD2. Germline V CDR1 and CDR2: SGHNT, YYREEE (reference sequence). This CDR3 is 16 amino acids long. Trimming removed 2 bases from V and 8 bases from J; junction bases left unmatched: 8. The CDR3 sequence is CASSLTSGGVMSTQYF. The DNA of the CDR3 is TGTGCCAGCAGCTTAACTAGCGGGGGGGTGATGAGTACGCAGTATTTT.